This TCR beta chain was documented in a study of CD8+ T cells in alopecia areata. On the study more broadly: The study gave tofacitinib for 6 to 18 months, then 6 months off drug.

After isolation, RNA underwent reverse transcription to generate cDNA as the sequencing template. Clones were sequenced by immunoSEQ multiplex PCR, and TCRdb holds only the in-frame ones, with some missing. Of roughly 97,000 clones in the sample, roughly two fifths are singletons; the top ten hold 1% to 1.5%. Germline CDR1 GTSNPN, CDR2 SVGIG (reference sequence). With 4 bases removed from V and 0 bases from J, the gap between germline ends came to 16 bases. This CDR3 is built from 16 residues. The gene calls are TRBV30 and TRBJ1-5; D is possibly TRBD1 (6 bases). This clonotype was sampled from a human donor with alopecia areata. Sequences were obtained from CD4+ T cells sorted from blood. DNA for the CDR3: TGTGCCTGGAAGGACCTGAAGGGGGGTAGCAATCAGCCCCAGCATTTT. Its protein product is CAWKDLKGGSNQPQHF.